Shown below are 9 T cell receptor beta chains from a single sample sequenced in a study of T cell changes during pregnancy in multiple sclerosis. Data came from immunoSEQ multiplex PCR; TCRdb stores just in-frame clones and leaves some out. The table includes tens of thousands of clones, approximately 94% detected once. The starting material was peripheral blood, obtained in the third trimester of pregnancy. All receptors come from a female donor with multiple sclerosis, enrolled in a pregnancy study.

The V call is TRBV6-6, the J call TRBJ2-1, with D perhaps TRBD2 (6 bases). Germline V lookup: CDR1 MNHNY, CDR2 SVGAGI (reference sequence). This CDR3 comprises 14 residues. With 6 bases removed from V and 0 bases from J, the gap between germline ends came to 9 bases. The DNA for the CDR3 is TGTGCCAGCAGGACGGGAGCCTCCTACAATGAGCAGTTCTTC. Translated: CASRTGASYNEQFF.

The rearrangement joins TRBV6-4 to TRBJ2-3, with a possible D match to TRBD1 (6 bases). V lost 8 bases and J lost 0, with 12 bases in between. This CDR3 has 14 residues. CDR1 MRHNA and CDR2 SNTAGT come from the germline V gene. CDR3 nucleotide sequence: TGTGCCAGCCGTCCGGACAGAAGCACAGATACGCAGTATTTT. Translating it yields CASRPDRSTDTQYF.

The chain has TRBV7-2 and TRBJ1-5, with 10 bases matching TRBD1. Germline V gives CDR1 SGHTA, CDR2 FQGNSA. The CDR3 runs to 14 residues. J was trimmed by 7 bases and V by 1 base; bases with no gene match: 1. CDR3 loop: CASSLGDRGQPQHF. In nucleotides, the CDR3 is TGTGCCAGCAGCTTAGGGGACAGGGGACAGCCCCAGCATTTT.

The chain links TRBV7-9 to TRBJ2-1; 7 nucleotides match TRBD2. V shed 1 base and J 6 bases; nucleotides not matched to a gene: 3. CDR1 is SEHNR and CDR2 is FQNEAQ in the germline V gene (reference sequence). The CDR3 runs to 14 residues. The CDR3 is CASSLVLAVNEQFF. CDR3 nucleotide sequence: TGTGCCAGCAGCTTAGTCCTAGCGGTCAATGAGCAGTTCTTC.

The rearrangement links TRBV4-2 to TRBJ1-1, with 8 positions matching TRBD1. The CDR3 length is 16 residues. The ends lost 1 base at V and 2 bases at J; junction bases unmatched: 6. Germline CDR1 reads LGHNA; CDR2 reads YNFKEQ. The CDR3 is CASSQVGGTGNTEAFF. CDR3 coding DNA: TGTGCCAGCAGCCAAGTGGGGGGGACAGGCAACACTGAAGCTTTCTTT.

The J gene is TRBJ2-7, the V gene TRBV11-2, with D maybe TRBD1 (6 bases). From germline, CDR1 is SGHAT and CDR2 FQNNGV. This CDR3 is 16 amino acids long. V was trimmed by 5 bases and J by 0 bases, leaving 17 bases between them. The CDR3 region is CASSHRQGPSSYEQYF. The DNA of the CDR3 is TGTGCCAGCAGCCACAGGCAGGGGCCGAGCTCCTACGAGCAGTACTTC.

This clone showed up just once. The V and J genes are TRBV19 and TRBJ1-1; 10 bases align to TRBD1. Looked up from germline, CDR1 is LNHDA and CDR2 is SQIVND (reference sequence). V shed 5 bases and J 4 bases; nucleotides not matched to a gene: 13. The CDR3 runs 17 residues. CDR3 coding DNA: TGTGCCAGTAGTGTCCACCCGCGACAGGGGGCAAGCACTGAAGCTTTCTTT. Amino acid sequence: CASSVHPRQGASTEAFF.

The V call is TRBV4-3, the J call TRBJ2-3; possibly TRBD2 for D (6 bases). Germline-derived CDR1 and CDR2 are LGHNA and YSLEER. The CDR3 consists of 19 residues. V was pared by 0 bases and J by 3 bases, with 22 bases between. The CDR3 DNA reads TGCGCCAGCAGCCAAGATGGGGGTTGGTCGGGAGAGGGGACAGATACGCAGTATTTT. Translated, it gives CASSQDGGWSGEGTDTQYF.

J is TRBJ2-7 and V is TRBV27; 9 bases are a match to TRBD1. The germline V gene encodes CDR1 MNHEY and CDR2 SMNVEV (reference sequence). Germline trimming cut 6 bases from V and 6 bases from J; bases unmatched to any gene: 9. This CDR3 has 14 amino acids. CDR3 DNA sequence: TGTGCCAGCAGCCCCCGGGACAGGGTCCGCGAGCAGTACTTC. It yields the protein CASSPRDRVREQYF.